These T cell receptor beta chains were read from a single sample in a study of blood T cell repertoires in COVID-19. The method was immunoSEQ multiplex PCR; TCRdb's version includes in-frame clones alone and lacks a portion of them. The sample includes 400,000 or so clones, 70% to 90% seen only once; the top ten take roughly 2%. Sample: PBMCs or T cells enriched from blood (not recorded which). These receptors came from a woman aged 40 to 49 with acute COVID-19. Both conserved end residues are part of each CDR3. A D gene is named only where the DNA matches it firmly. Clone size, where shown, is once, few, many, or a class for clones that have expanded.

TRBV5-1,TRBJ1-1,-,TRBD1,13,CASSFRGLTEAFF,TGCGCCAGCAGCTTTAGGGGGCTCACTGAAGCTTTCTTT
TRBV30,TRBJ1-5,once,-,14,CAWNPGGGNQPQHF,TGTGCCTGGAATCCCGGGGGAGGCAATCAGCCCCAGCATTTT
TRBV7-9,TRBJ1-2,-,TRBD1,14,CASTLIGTGNGYTF,TGTGCCAGCACCCTAATCGGGACAGGGAATGGCTACACCTTC
TRBV5-1,TRBJ2-2,few,TRBD1,15,CASSLGQGATGELFF,TGCGCCAGCAGCTTGGGACAGGGGGCGACCGGGGAGCTGTTTTTT
TRBV5-4,TRBJ1-1,-,-,15,CASSPWGGMNTEAFF,TGTGCCAGCAGCCCATGGGGGGGAATGAACACTGAAGCTTTCTTT
TRBV11-3,TRBJ2-3,few,TRBD2,14,CASSGPTSGETQYF,TGTGCCAGCAGCGGCCCGACTAGCGGGGAGACGCAGTATTTT
TRBV30,TRBJ2-3,-,TRBD2,15,CAWSVGLAGGNTQYF,TGTGCCTGGAGTGTAGGACTAGCGGGGGGGAATACGCAGTATTTT
TRBV6-5,TRBJ1-2,-,-,14,CASSRGGFNYGYTF,TGTGCCAGCAGCCGGGGGGGGTTTAACTATGGCTACACCTTC
TRBV27,TRBJ1-5,-,-,17,CASSPWTYRDSNQPQHF,TGTGCCAGCAGCCCCTGGACGTACAGGGATAGCAATCAGCCCCAGCATTTT
TRBV5-1,TRBJ1-4,-,TRBD1,13,CASSRDSNEKLFF,TGCGCCAGCAGCCGGGACAGCAATGAAAAACTGTTTTTT
TRBV29-1,TRBJ1-2,once,-,13,CSVESLADYGYTF,TGCAGCGTTGAAAGTTTGGCAGACTATGGCTACACCTTC
TRBV9,TRBJ2-7,few,-,14,CASSVDPGDREQYF,TGTGCCAGCAGCGTAGACCCAGGTGATCGCGAGCAGTACTTC
TRBV5-1,TRBJ2-2,-,-,16,CASSLGGGASTGELFF,TGCGCCAGCAGCTTGGGAGGAGGGGCGAGCACCGGGGAGCTGTTTTTT
TRBV12-3/TRBV12-4,TRBJ2-2,-,-,13,CASSLTGTGELFF,TGTGCCAGCAGTTTAACAGGGACCGGGGAGCTGTTTTTT
TRBV15,TRBJ1-1,-,-,16,CATSRDRLGANTEAFF,TGTGCCACCAGCAGAGATCGTTTGGGGGCGAACACTGAAGCTTTCTTT
TRBV5-1,TRBJ2-3,-,-,14,CASSSVHSTDTQYF,TGCGCCAGCAGCTCCGTACATAGCACAGATACGCAGTATTTT
TRBV27,TRBJ1-2,-,-,13,CASSFYRDYGYTF,TGTGCCAGCAGTTTTTACAGAGACTATGGCTACACCTTC
TRBV7-9,TRBJ1-1,-,-,16,CASSSSGGVRNTEAFF,TGTGCCAGCAGCTCTAGTGGAGGGGTAAGGAACACTGAAGCTTTCTTT
TRBV30,TRBJ1-2,-,-,15,CAWDNSGGRAGGYTF,TGTGCCTGGGATAACTCCGGGGGGCGCGCTGGTGGCTACACCTTC
TRBV24-1,TRBJ2-1,-,TRBD1,16,CATSDYDRGKGNEQFF,TGTGCCACCAGTGACTACGACAGGGGAAAAGGCAATGAGCAGTTCTTC
TRBV15,TRBJ1-5,-,TRBD1,16,CATSRYDRAPNQPQHF,TGTGCCACCAGCAGGTACGACAGGGCTCCCAATCAGCCCCAGCATTTT
TRBV30,TRBJ1-1,-,-,12,CAWRSQGTEAFF,TGTGCCTGGAGATCACAGGGCACTGAAGCTTTCTTT
TRBV19,TRBJ1-4,-,-,15,CASSPPGLSNEKLFF,TGTGCCAGTAGTCCTCCGGGACTGAGTAATGAAAAACTGTTTTTT